These 15 T cell receptor beta chains share one sample of origin, sequenced in a study of Ad26.COV2.S vaccination and SARS-CoV-2 variants. Treatment denoted: roughly 19 received Ad26.COV2.S at low or high dose, single or two shots; several received placebo; per-sample allocation not given. Sampling happened 63 days after the first vaccine or placebo injection. Measured with immunoSEQ multiplex PCR; TCRdb has only the in-frame clones, and not every one. The sample records more than 300,000 clones, roughly 84% being singletons. The sequenced sample was peripheral blood, obtained in a trial of Ad26.COV2.S vaccine versus placebo. All receptors come from a person aged 18-60 years who received the Ad26.COV2.S COVID-19 vaccine or a placebo.

This chain uses TRBV2 with TRBJ2-5, with D perhaps TRBD1 (6 bases). In germline, CDR1 is SNHLY, CDR2 FYNNEI. Trimming removed 7 bases from V and 2 bases from J, with 17 bases in between. The CDR3 loop spans 15 amino acids. In DNA form, the CDR3 reads TGTGCCAGCAATCGTCAGGGGCAACTACAAGAGACCCAGTACTTC. It codes for CASNRQGQLQETQYF.

This clone was recorded once. The V call is TRBV3-1 (or the pseudogene TRBV3-2), the J call TRBJ2-1, with TRBD2 matching over 13 bases. Per the germline V gene, CDR1 is LGHDT and CDR2 is YNNKEL (reference sequence). The CDR3 spans 15 residues. V trimming: 5 bases; J trimming: 8 bases; junction bases outside the gene matches: 6. The CDR3 is CASSGAGTSGDEQFF. Here the CDR3 DNA reads TGTGCCAGCAGCGGAGCCGGGACTAGCGGGGATGAGCAGTTCTTC.

The genes are TRBV5-1 and TRBJ2-2; TRBD2 is a possible D gene (6 bases). The ends were cut back, 4 bases at V and 0 bases at J, with 13 bases in the middle. The CDR3 runs to 16 residues. Germline V CDR1 and CDR2: SGHRS, YFSETQ. As DNA, the CDR3 is TGCGCCAGCAGCCCGAAACGGGGGTCGAACACCGGGGAGCTGTTTTTT. Protein: CASSPKRGSNTGELFF. Combining the CDR3 with reference TRBV5-1 and TRBJ2-2 gives the whole variable domain KAGVTQTPRYLIKTRGQQVTLSCSPISGHRSVSWYQQTPGQGLQFLFEYFSETQRNKGNFPGRFSGRQFSNSRSEMNVSTLELGDSALYLCASSPKRGSNTGELFFGEGSRLTVL.

This clone was picked up one time. The genes are TRBV5-5 and TRBJ1-1; D not certain. CDR3 length: 13 amino acids. V was clipped by 1 base and J by 5 bases, with 9 bases between them. Germline V gene sequence: CDR1 SGHKS, CDR2 YYEKEE (reference sequence). The CDR3 region is CASSLLLETEAFF. The CDR3 nucleotides read TGTGCCAGCAGCTTGCTGTTGGAAACTGAAGCTTTCTTT.

The chain employs TRBV5-1 and TRBJ2-5; 7 nucleotides agree with TRBD2. The germline V gene encodes CDR1 SGHRS and CDR2 YFSETQ. V trimming: 3 bases; J trimming: 7 bases; junction bases outside the gene matches: 0. There are 11 residues in the CDR3. The CDR3 loop is CASSWGGTQYF. The CDR3 nucleotides are TGCGCCAGCAGCTGGGGGGGGACCCAGTACTTC. Filled out from reference TRBV5-1 and TRBJ2-5, the complete variable domain reads KAGVTQTPRYLIKTRGQQVTLSCSPISGHRSVSWYQQTPGQGLQFLFEYFSETQRNKGNFPGRFSGRQFSNSRSEMNVSTLELGDSALYLCASSWGGTQYFGPGTRLLVL.

Points on this clone: Other DNA sequences in the sample encode the same CDR3. This rearrangement joins TRBV5-1 to TRBJ1-2; tentative D call: TRBD1 (6 bases). Germline CDR1 reads SGHRS; CDR2 reads YFSETQ. The CDR3 has 14 amino acids. The V gene lost 3 bases and the J gene lost 2 bases, with 11 bases spanning the gap. CDR3 sequence reads: CASSSTGTNYGYTF. The CDR3 DNA follows: TGCGCCAGCAGCTCGACAGGAACAAACTATGGCTACACCTTC.

This chain uses TRBV6-1 with TRBJ1-2; D might be TRBD1 (6 bases). V lost 2 bases and J 6 bases, leaving 10 bases between the germline ends. The CDR3 is 13 residues long. Per the germline V gene, CDR1 is MNHNS and CDR2 is SASEGT. The CDR3 region has the DNA TGTGCCAGCAGTGAAACAGGGAGGGATGGCTACACCTTC. Its translation: CASSETGRDGYTF.

The V call is TRBV27, the J call TRBJ1-1; the D gene is possibly TRBD1 (5 bases). Germline lookup yields CDR1 MNHEY and CDR2 SMNVEV (reference sequence). Trimming removed 4 bases at V and 0 bases at J, with 9 bases between. CDR3 size: 14 residues. The CDR3 nucleotides read TGTGCCAGCAGTTCGGGACCTATGAACACTGAAGCTTTCTTT. It encodes CASSSGPMNTEAFF.

The rearrangement uses TRBV2 and TRBJ1-2, with 12 bases identical to TRBD1. From germline, CDR1 is SNHLY and CDR2 FYNNEI. J was trimmed by 8 bases and V by 2 bases; bases with no gene match: 3. This CDR3 is 14 amino acids long. The DNA of the CDR3 is TGTGCCAGCAGTGAATTAGGGACAGGGGGCGGCTACACCTTC. Translating gives CASSELGTGGGYTF.

This rearrangement joins TRBV7-2 to TRBJ2-3; weak D call: TRBD2 (6 bases). V was shortened by 3 bases and J by 6 bases, with 13 bases between the two germline ends. The germline gives CDR1 SGHTA, CDR2 FQGNSA. The CDR3 contains 14 residues. The CDR3 spells CASSLAGPGDTQYF. For the CDR3, the DNA is TGTGCCAGCAGCTTGGCGGGGCCGGGGGATACGCAGTATTTT. Complete variable domain (other parts from reference TRBV7-2 and TRBJ2-3): GAGVSQSPSNKVTEKGKDVELRCDPISGHTALYWYRQSLGQGLEFLIYFQGNSAPDKSGLPSDRFSAERTGGSVSTLTIQRTQQEDSAVYLCASSLAGPGDTQYFGPGTRLTVL.

V usage is TRBV2 and J usage is TRBJ2-1; 7 positions match TRBD1. Germline V gene lookup returns CDR1 SNHLY and CDR2 FYNNEI. CDR3 size: 15 residues. Germline trimming cut 4 bases from V and 6 bases from J; bases unmatched to any gene: 9. In DNA, the CDR3 is TGTGCCAGCAGTGCCGGGATTTACAGGGGCAATGAGCAGTTCTTC. Protein: CASSAGIYRGNEQFF.

Written as DNA, the CDR3 is TGCGCCAGCAGCGCAACTAGCGGGGGGAACTACAATGAGCAGTTCTTC. Translation gives CASSATSGGNYNEQFF. The chain has TRBV5-1 and TRBJ2-1, with 12 nucleotides matching TRBD2. The CDR3 loop spans 16 amino acids. Losses at the gene ends were 4 bases for V and 3 bases for J; bases not matched to a gene: 5. Germline CDR1 SGHRS, CDR2 YFSETQ.

The J gene is TRBJ1-2, the V gene TRBV5-4; the D gene is possibly TRBD1 (5 bases). Trimming pared 4 bases from V and 2 bases from J, leaving 9 bases between. This CDR3 spans 13 amino acids. Germline assignment: CDR1 SGHNT and CDR2 YYREEE (reference sequence). The CDR3 bases are TGTGCCAGCAGCAGGGACGGAAACTATGGCTACACCTTC. It codes for CASSRDGNYGYTF. Drawing the rest from reference TRBV5-4 and TRBJ1-2, the complete variable domain is ETGVTQSPTHLIKTRGQQVTLRCSSQSGHNTVSWYQQALGQGPQFIFQYYREEENGRGNFPPRFSGLQFPNYSSELNVNALELDDSALYLCASSRDGNYGYTFGSGTRLTVV.

The chain couples TRBV7-9 to TRBJ1-6; possible D gene TRBD1, 5 bases. Trimming pared 4 bases from V and 6 bases from J, leaving 10 bases between. CDR1 and CDR2 from the germline V gene are SEHNR and FQNEAQ (reference sequence). CDR3 length: 14 residues. The CDR3 DNA is TGTGCCAGCAGCTCAGGGACTTTTAATTCACCCCTCCACTTT. Its protein is CASSSGTFNSPLHF.

This clone is labeled medium-sized. The J gene is TRBJ1-6, the V gene TRBV3-1 (or the pseudogene TRBV3-2); 7 bases fit TRBD1. The germline V gene has CDR1 LGHDT and CDR2 YNNKEL (reference sequence). CDR3 length: 17 amino acids. The V segment lost 0 bases and the J segment 6 bases; nucleotides outside the gene matches: 8. The CDR3: CASSQERRGHFNSPLHF. The CDR3 DNA sequence: TGTGCCAGCAGCCAAGAGAGGAGGGGGCATTTTAATTCACCCCTCCACTTT.